This T cell receptor (beta chain) was observed in a study of brain T cells in children with intractable seizures (TCRdb year 2021). About the full investigation: Resected brain tissue from about 50 pediatric epilepsy surgery cases was first screened for immune gene transcripts using a NanoString immunology panel. Among the approximately twelve selected surgery cases, pre-surgery blood was additionally sequenced for eight, leaving four cases with brain tissue only.

From cysteine to phenylalanine, the CDR3 is 16 amino acids long. Only the CDR3 part of the read is kept: 48 bases, read in frame from the first base. Based on the germline V gene, the CDR1 and CDR2 sequences are LGHNT and FRNRAP. V is clipped by 2 bases and J by 7 bases, and the sequence between their germline boundaries is 20 bases long. The study at large found these results: Both public and private clones were found among the top 50 brain clonotypes, and the most abundant public CDR3 in each case closely resembled known HCMV, EBV or influenza A epitope-specific CDR3s. Viral specificity was inferred only from CDR3 sequence similarity, and patients' HCMV serostatus was unknown. Sequencing depth differed between pre- and post-surgery blood, so clones missing from the pre-surgery sample may reflect undersampling.

The time point tag for this specimen amounts to: resected brain tissue, or blood drawn just prior to surgery. The surgery cases with the highest brain T cell transcript signatures were chosen for TCR beta chain sequencing of brain tissue, and also of blood when blood was available. Patients had been treated with at least one anti-epileptic drug before surgery. TCR-sequenced patients were children with drug-resistant epilepsy due to tuberous sclerosis complex, focal cortical dysplasia, Rasmussen encephalitis or hemimegalencephaly. The brain samples were frozen blocks of fresh involved tissue resected during epilepsy surgery. The Monarch genomic DNA purification kit was used to extract bulk genomic DNA from unsorted brain tissue and from whole blood. A remark on this clone: The antigen this receptor binds is unknown. Base quality data are lacking; no much larger clone is found one base away.

The immunoSEQ assay was used to generate TCR beta chain sequences from genomic DNA. Processing in the source paper ran as follows. Any CDR3 sequence that did not begin with the conserved framework cysteine at position 104 was removed by hand. To get clonality, the normalized Shannon's Diversity Index was subtracted from one, giving values from 0 (maximal diversity) to 1 (oligoclonal). Chi-squared comparison-of-proportions tests were used to check whether the frequency of the same CDR3 differed between samples, for example brain versus blood. Public clonotypes were found through immuneACCESS searches, while the VDJdb browser was used to judge similarity to known antiviral clonotypes. Not all clones reach the TCRdb copy of this immuneACCESS table, which keeps in-frame sequences only. Checked studies attribute under half of the gap to unresolved V genes and leave the rest unexplained. V and J calls and clone size follow that table, whereas D and trimming were derived from the DNA. The sample has approximately 3,600 clones on record, around 72% of them singletons. About half of the sample is in the top ten clones.

The sample was resected brain tissue, taken at surgery. The TCR comes from a girl aged 2-9 years with Rasmussen encephalitis and intractable seizures. The V and J segments used are TRBV12-5 and TRBJ1-1, with no confidently assigned D gene. The DNA sequence is as follows: TGTGCTAGTGGTTTGAGCGTACGGGGTCAAACCGATGAAGCTTTCTTT. The encoded protein is CASGLSVRGQTDEAFF. The entire variable domain, with the stretches around the CDR3 drawn from the reference TRBV12-5 and TRBJ1-1 proteins, is DARVTQTPRHKVTEMGQEVTMRCQPILGHNTVFWYRQTMMQGLELLAYFRNRAPLDDSGMPKDRFSAEMPDATLATLKIQPSEPRDSAVYFCASGLSVRGQTDEAFFGQGTRLTVV.